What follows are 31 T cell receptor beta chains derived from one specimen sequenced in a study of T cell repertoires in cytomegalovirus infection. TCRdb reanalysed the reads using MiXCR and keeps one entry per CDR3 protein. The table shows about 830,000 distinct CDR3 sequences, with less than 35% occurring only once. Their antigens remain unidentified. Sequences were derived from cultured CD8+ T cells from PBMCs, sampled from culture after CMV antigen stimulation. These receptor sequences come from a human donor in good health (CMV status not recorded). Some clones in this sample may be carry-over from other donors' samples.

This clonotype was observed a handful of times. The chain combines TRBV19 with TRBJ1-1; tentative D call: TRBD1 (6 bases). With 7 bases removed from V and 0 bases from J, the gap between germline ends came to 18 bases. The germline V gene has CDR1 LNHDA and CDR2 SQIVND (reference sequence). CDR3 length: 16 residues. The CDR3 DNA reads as TGTGCCAGTACCAACTTGAAGGACAGAATGAACACTGAAGCTTTCTTT. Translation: CASTNLKDRMNTEAFF.

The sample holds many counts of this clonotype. This CDR3 is CASSATQLAGALLLPRTDTQYF. CDR3 nucleotide sequence: TGTGCCAGCAGCGCAACCCAACTAGCGGGGGCCCTCCTTCTCCCCCGCACAGATACGCAGTATTTT. This chain links TRBV7-3 with TRBJ2-3, with 11 bases matching TRBD2. V shed 5 bases, J shed 1 base, and the junction held 23 bases outside the gene matches. The CDR3 totals 22 residues. Germline V gives CDR1 SGHTA, CDR2 FQGTGA.

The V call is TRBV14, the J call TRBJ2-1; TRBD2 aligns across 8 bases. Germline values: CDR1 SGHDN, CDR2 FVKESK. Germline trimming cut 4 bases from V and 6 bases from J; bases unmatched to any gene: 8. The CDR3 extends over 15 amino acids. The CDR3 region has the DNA TGTGCCAGCAGCCGCGGCGGGGGGCTACTCAATGAGCAGTTCTTC. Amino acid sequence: CASSRGGGLLNEQFF.

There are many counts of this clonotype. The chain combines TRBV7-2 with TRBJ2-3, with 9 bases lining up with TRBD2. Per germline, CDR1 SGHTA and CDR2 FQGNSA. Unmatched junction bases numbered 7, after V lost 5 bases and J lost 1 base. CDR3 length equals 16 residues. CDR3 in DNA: TGTGCCAGCAGCCCCCTTAGCGGGGGCCGCACAGATACGCAGTATTTT. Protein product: CASSPLSGGRTDTQYF.

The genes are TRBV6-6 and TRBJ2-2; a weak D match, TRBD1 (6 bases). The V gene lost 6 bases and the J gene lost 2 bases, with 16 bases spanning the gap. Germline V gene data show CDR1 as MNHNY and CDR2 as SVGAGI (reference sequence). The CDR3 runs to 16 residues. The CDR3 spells CASRKLDSPNTGELFF. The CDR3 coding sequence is TGTGCCAGCAGGAAATTGGACAGTCCCAACACCGGGGAGCTGTTTTTT.

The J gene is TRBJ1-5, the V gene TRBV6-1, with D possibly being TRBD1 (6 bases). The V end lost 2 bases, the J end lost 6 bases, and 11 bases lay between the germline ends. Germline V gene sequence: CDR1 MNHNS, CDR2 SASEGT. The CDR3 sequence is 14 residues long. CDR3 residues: CASSEQTGFQPQHF. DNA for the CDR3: TGTGCCAGCAGTGAACAGACAGGTTTTCAGCCCCAGCATTTT.

CDR3: CASSHPRDGSTDTQYF. Here the CDR3 DNA reads TGTGCCAGCAGTCACCCCCGGGACGGCAGCACAGATACGCAGTATTTT. The V call is TRBV28, the J call TRBJ2-3; D may match TRBD1 or TRBD2 (5 bases each). This CDR3 contains 16 residues. Deletions cut 5 bases from V and 0 bases from J, with 15 bases between. CDR1 MDHEN and CDR2 SYDVKM come from the germline V gene.

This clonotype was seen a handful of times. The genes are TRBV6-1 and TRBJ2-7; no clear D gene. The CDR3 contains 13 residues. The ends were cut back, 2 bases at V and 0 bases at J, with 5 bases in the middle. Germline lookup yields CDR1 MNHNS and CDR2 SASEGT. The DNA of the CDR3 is TGTGCCAGCAGTGAAAACAGCTCCTACGAGCAGTACTTC. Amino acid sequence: CASSENSSYEQYF.

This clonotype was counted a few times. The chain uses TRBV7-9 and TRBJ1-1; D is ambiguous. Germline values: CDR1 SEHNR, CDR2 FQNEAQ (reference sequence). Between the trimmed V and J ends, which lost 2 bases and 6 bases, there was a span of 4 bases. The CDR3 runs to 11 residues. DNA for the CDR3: TGTGCCAGCAGCTTATCCGCTGAAGCTTTCTTT. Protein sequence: CASSLSAEAFF.

The CDR3 loop reads CASSPPDGSGNTIYF. The CDR3 nucleotides read TGTGCCAGCAGCCCCCCGGACGGCTCTGGAAACACCATATATTTT. This chain uses TRBV7-8 with TRBJ1-3; no firm D call. The CDR3 consists of 15 residues. V dropped 5 bases and J dropped 0 bases, with 11 bases sitting between them. Germline CDR1 is SGHVS and CDR2 is FQNEAQ.

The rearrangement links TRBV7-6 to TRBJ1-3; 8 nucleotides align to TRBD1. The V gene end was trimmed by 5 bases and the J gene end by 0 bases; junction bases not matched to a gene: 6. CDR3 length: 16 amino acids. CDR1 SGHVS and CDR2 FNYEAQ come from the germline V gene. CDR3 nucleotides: TGTGCCAGCAGCACCGACAGGGGCCTCTCTGGAAACACCATATATTTT. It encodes CASSTDRGLSGNTIYF.

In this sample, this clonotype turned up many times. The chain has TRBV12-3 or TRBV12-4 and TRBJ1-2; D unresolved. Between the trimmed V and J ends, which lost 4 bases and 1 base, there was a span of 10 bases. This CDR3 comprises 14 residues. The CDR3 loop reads CASSSLSFNYGYTF. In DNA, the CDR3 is TGTGCCAGCAGTTCCCTCTCTTTTAACTATGGCTACACCTTC.

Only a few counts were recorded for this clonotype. The CDR3 loop reads CASGSSRTGGISSDGTDTQYF. The CDR3 DNA reads as TGTGCTAGTGGTTCCTCGCGGACAGGGGGAATAAGTAGTGACGGGACAGATACGCAGTATTTT. This chain joins TRBV12-5 and TRBJ2-3, with 10 bases lining up with TRBD1. Germline-derived CDR1 and CDR2 are LGHNT and FRNRAP. There are 21 residues in the CDR3. V lost 4 bases to trimming and J lost 3 bases; unmatched junction nucleotides: 22.

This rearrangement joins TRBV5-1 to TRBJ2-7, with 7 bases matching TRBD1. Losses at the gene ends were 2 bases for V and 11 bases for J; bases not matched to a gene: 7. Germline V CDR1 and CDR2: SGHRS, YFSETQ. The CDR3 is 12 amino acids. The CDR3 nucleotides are TGCGCCAGCAGCTTTAACAGGGGTGAAGAGTACTTC. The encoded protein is CASSFNRGEEYF.

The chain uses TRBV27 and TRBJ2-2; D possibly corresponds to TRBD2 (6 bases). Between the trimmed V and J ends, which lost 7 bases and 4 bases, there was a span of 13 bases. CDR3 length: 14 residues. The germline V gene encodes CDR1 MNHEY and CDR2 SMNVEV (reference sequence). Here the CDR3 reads CASKWGEGTGELFF. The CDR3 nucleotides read TGTGCCAGCAAATGGGGGGAAGGCACCGGGGAGCTGTTTTTT.

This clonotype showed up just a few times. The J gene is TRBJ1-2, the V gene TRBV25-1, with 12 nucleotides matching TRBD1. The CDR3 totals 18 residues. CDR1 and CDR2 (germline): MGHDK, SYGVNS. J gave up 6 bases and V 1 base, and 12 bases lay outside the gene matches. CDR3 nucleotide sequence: TGTGCCAGCAGTGAATTTCCGGGGGGGACAGGGGGCATCGATGGCTACACCTTC. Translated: CASSEFPGGTGGIDGYTF.

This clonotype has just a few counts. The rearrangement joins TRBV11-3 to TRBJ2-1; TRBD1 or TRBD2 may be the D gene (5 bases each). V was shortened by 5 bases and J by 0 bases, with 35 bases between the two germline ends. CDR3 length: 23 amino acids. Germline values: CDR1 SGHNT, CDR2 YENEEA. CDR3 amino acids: CASSNEKGLGPSPLLNSYNEQFF. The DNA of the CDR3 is TGTGCCAGCAGCAATGAAAAGGGGCTGGGACCGTCTCCCTTACTTAACTCCTACAATGAGCAGTTCTTC.

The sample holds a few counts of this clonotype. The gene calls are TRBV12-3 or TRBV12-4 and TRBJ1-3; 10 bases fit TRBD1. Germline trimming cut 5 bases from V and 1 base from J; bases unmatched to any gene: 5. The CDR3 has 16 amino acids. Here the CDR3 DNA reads TGTGCCAGCAGTGTATCGGACAGGGGGTCTGGAAACACCATATATTTT. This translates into CASSVSDRGSGNTIYF.

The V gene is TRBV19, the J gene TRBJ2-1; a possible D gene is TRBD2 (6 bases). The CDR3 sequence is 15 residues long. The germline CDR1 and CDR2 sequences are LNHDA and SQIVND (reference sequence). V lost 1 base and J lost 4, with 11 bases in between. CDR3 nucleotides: TGTGCCAGTAGTATAGGCCCCGGGAGATACAATGAGCAGTTCTTC. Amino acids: CASSIGPGRYNEQFF.

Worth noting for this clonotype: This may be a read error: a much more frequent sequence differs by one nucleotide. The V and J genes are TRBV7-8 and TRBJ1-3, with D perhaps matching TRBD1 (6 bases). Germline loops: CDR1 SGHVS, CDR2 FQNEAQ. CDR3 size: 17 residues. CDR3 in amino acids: CASSLSTQTGTGNTKYF. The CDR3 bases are TGTGCCAGCAGCTTATCCACTCAGACAGGAACTGGAAACACCAAATATTTT. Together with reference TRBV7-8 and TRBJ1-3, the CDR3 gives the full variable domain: GAGVSQSPRYKVAKRGQDVALRCDPISGHVSLFWYQQALGQGPEFLTYFQNEAQLDKSGLPSDRFFAERPEGSVSTLKIQRTQQEDSAVYLCASSLSTQTGTGNTKYFGEGSWLTVV.

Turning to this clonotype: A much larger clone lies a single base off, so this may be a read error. The CDR3 sequence: CASSFPGQRNMFDEKLFF. CDR3 DNA sequence: TGTGCCAGCAGCTTTCCGGGACAGCGGAATATGTTTGATGAAAAACTGTTTTTT. The V and J genes are TRBV7-8 and TRBJ1-4; 7 bases map to TRBD1. The CDR3 runs to 18 residues. Germline loops: CDR1 SGHVS, CDR2 FQNEAQ. The ends lost 3 bases at V and 6 bases at J; junction bases unmatched: 16.

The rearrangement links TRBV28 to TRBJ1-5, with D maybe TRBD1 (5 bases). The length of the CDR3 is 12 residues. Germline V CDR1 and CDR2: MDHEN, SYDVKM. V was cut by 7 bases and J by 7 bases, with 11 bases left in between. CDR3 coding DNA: TGTGCCAGCATCCAGGGAGGACAGCCCCAGCATTTT. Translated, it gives CASIQGGQPQHF. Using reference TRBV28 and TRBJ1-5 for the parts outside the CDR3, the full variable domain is DVKVTQSSRYLVKRTGEKVFLECVQDMDHENMFWYRQDPGLGLRLIYFSYDVKMKEKGDIPEGYSVSREKKERFSLILESASTNQTSMYLCASIQGGQPQHFGDGTRLSIL.

Written as DNA, the CDR3 is TGTGCCAGCAGATCTCGGGACGGTAACACTGAAGCTTTCTTT. Protein: CASRSRDGNTEAFF. The V gene is TRBV7-6, the J gene TRBJ1-1, with D possibly matching TRBD1 (5 bases). CDR1 is SGHVS and CDR2 is FNYEAQ in the germline V gene. The CDR3 is made up of 14 amino acids. V lost 6 bases and J lost 2, with 13 bases in between.

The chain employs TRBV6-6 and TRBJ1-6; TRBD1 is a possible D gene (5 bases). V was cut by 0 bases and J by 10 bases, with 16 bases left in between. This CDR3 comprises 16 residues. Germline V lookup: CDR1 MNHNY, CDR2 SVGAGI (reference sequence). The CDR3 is CASSYSLGGGGSPLHF. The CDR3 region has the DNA TGTGCCAGCAGTTACTCGTTGGGCGGGGGAGGGTCACCCCTCCACTTT.

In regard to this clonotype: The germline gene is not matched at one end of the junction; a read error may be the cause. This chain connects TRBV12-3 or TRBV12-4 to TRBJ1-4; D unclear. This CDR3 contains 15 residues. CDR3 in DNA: TGTGTCAGCAGTTCTTCCGACGGGGCTAATGAAAAACTGTTTTTT. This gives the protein CVSSSSDGANEKLFF.

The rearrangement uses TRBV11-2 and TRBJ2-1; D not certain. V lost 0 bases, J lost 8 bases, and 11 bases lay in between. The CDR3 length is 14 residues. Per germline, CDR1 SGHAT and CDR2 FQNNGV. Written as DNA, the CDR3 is TGTGCCAGCAGCTTAGAGGGTATCTTATATGAGCAGTTCTTC. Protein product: CASSLEGILYEQFF.

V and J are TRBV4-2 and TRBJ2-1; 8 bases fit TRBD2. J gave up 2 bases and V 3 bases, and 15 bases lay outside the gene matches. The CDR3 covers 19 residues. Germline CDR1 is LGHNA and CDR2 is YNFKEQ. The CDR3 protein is CASSQWELSGELPYNEQFF. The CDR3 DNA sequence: TGTGCCAGCAGCCAGTGGGAACTTAGCGGGGAACTCCCCTACAATGAGCAGTTCTTC.

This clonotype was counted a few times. For the CDR3, the DNA is TGTGCCACCTCAAAAGGGAGACGGGGCTACACCTTC. Translated, it gives CATSKGRRGYTF. The gene calls are TRBV19 and TRBJ1-2, with D unresolved. Germline V gene sequence: CDR1 LNHDA, CDR2 SQIVND (reference sequence). Trimming left V 10 bases short and J 8 bases short, with 17 bases between. This CDR3 has 12 residues.

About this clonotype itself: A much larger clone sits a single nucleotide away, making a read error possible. The CDR3 protein is CVSSLGTSGVNEQFF. CDR3 nucleotide sequence: TGTGTCAGCAGCCTCGGGACTAGCGGGGTGAATGAGCAGTTCTTC. The chain couples TRBV7-6 to TRBJ2-1, with 13 bases aligning to TRBD2. This CDR3 contains 15 residues. Germline CDR1 SGHVS, CDR2 FNYEAQ. The full variable domain, in which reference TRBV7-6 and TRBJ2-1 provide the parts outside the CDR3, is GAGVSQSPRYKVTKRGQDVALRCDPISGHVSLYWYRQALGQGPEFLTYFNYEAQQDKSGLPNDRFSAERPEGSISTLTIQRTEQRDSAMYRCVSSLGTSGVNEQFFGPGTRLTVL.

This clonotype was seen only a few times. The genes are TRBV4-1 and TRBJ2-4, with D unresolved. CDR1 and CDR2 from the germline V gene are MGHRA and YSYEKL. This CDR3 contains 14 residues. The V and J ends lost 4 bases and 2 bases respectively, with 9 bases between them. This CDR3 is CASSLPLTKNIQYF. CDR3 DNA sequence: TGCGCCAGCAGCCTGCCCCTAACCAAAAACATTCAGTACTTC.

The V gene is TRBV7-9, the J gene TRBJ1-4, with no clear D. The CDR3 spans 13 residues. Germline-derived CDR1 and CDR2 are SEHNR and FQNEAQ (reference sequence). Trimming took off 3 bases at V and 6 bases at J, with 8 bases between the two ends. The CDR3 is CASSLPPHEKLFF. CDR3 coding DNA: TGTGCCAGCAGCTTGCCGCCTCATGAAAAACTGTTTTTT. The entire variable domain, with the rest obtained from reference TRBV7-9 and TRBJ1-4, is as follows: DTGVSQNPRHKITKRGQNVTFRCDPISEHNRLYWYRQTLGQGPEFLTYFQNEAQLEKSRLLSDRFSAERPKGSFSTLEIQRTEQGDSAMYLCASSLPPHEKLFFGSGTQLSVL.